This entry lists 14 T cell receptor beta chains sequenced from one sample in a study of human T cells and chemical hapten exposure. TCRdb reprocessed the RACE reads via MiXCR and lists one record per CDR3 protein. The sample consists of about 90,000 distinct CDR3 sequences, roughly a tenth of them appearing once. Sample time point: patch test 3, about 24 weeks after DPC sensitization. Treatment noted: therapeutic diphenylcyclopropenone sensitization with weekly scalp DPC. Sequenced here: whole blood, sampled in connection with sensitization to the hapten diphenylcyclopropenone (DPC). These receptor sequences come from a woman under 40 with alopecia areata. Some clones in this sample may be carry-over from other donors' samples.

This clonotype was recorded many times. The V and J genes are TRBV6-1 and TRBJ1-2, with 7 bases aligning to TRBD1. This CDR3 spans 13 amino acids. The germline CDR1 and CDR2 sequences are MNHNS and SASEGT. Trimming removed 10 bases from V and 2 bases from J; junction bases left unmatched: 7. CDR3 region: CATDRVGNYGYTF. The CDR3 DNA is TGTGCCACCGACAGGGTCGGCAACTATGGCTACACCTTC.

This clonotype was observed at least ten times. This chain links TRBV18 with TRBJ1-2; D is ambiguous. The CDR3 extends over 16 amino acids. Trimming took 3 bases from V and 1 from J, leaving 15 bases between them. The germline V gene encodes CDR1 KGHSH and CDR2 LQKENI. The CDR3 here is CASSPNEGKLNYGYTF. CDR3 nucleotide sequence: TGTGCCAGCTCACCGAACGAGGGAAAACTTAACTATGGCTACACCTTC.

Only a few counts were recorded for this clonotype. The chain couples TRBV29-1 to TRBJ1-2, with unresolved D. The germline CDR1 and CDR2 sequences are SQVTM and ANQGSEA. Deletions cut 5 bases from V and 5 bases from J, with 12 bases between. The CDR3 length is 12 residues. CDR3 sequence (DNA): TGCAGCGTTAGGACGGCAAATTATGGCTACACCTTC. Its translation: CSVRTANYGYTF.

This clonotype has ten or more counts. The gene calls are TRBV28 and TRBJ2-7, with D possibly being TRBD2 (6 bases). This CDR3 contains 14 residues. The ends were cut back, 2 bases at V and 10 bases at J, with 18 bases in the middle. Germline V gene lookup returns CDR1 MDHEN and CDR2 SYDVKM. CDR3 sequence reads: CASSLRRGGTKQYF. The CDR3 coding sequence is TGTGCCAGCAGTTTAAGGCGGGGTGGAACGAAACAGTACTTC.

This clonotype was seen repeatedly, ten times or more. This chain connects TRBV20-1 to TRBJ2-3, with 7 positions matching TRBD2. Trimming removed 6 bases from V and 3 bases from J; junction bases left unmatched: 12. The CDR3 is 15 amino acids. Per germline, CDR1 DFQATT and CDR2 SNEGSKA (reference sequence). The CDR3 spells CSASDRLALTDTQYF. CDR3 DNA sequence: TGCAGTGCGTCGGACCGACTAGCTTTGACAGATACGCAGTATTTT.

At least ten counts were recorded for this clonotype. This CDR3 reads CASSRGEGTPQYV. CDR3 in DNA: TGTGCCAGCAGCCGGGGAGAAGGGACCCCTCAGTACGTC. This rearrangement joins TRBV3-1 to TRBJ2-7, with D perhaps given as TRBD1 or TRBD2 (5 bases each). The CDR3 has 13 amino acids. Trimming took 4 bases from V and 10 from J, leaving 17 bases between them. Germline V gives CDR1 LGHDT, CDR2 YNNKEL (reference sequence).

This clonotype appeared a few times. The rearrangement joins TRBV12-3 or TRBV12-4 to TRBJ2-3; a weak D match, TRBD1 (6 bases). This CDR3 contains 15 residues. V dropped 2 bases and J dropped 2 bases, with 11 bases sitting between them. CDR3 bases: TGTGCCAGCAGTTTACAGGGGCCTGACACAGATACGCAGTATTTT. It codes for CASSLQGPDTDTQYF.

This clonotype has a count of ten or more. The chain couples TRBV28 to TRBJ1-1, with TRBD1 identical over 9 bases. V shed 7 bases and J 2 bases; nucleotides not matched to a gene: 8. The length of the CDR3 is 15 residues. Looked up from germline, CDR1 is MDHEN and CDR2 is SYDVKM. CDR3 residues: CASIPGQGLNTEAFF. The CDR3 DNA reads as TGTGCCAGCATCCCGGGACAGGGTCTAAACACTGAAGCTTTCTTT.

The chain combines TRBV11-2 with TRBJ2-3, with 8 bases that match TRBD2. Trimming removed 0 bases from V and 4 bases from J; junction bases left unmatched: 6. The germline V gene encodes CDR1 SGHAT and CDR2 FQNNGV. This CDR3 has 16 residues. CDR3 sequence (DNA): TGTGCCAGCAGCTTAGACTACGGGGGGGGAGCAGATACGCAGTATTTT. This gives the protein CASSLDYGGGADTQYF. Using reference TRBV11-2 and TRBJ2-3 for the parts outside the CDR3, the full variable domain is EAGVAQSPRYKIIEKRQSVAFWCNPISGHATLYWYQQILGQGPKLLIQFQNNGVVDDSQLPKDRFSAERLKGVDSTLKIQPAKLEDSAVYLCASSLDYGGGADTQYFGPGTRLTVL.

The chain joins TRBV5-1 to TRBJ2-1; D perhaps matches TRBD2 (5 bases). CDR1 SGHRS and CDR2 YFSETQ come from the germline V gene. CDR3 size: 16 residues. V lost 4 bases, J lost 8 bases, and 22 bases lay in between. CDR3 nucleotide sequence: TGCGCCAGCAGCCCCTGGACTCTTACAGAGAAGGATGAGCAGTTCTTC. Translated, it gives CASSPWTLTEKDEQFF.

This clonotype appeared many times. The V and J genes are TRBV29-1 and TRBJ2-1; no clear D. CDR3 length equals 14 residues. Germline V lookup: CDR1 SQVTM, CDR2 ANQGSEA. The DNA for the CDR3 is TGCAGTGCCCAAGGACGGGTAGGAGACAATGAGCAGTTCTTC. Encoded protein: CSAQGRVGDNEQFF.

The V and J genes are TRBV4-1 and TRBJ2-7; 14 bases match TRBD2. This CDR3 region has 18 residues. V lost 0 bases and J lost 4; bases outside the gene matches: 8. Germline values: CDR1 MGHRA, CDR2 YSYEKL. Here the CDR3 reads CASSQDPGTSGSWYEQYF. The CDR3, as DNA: TGCGCCAGCAGCCAAGATCCTGGGACTAGCGGGAGTTGGTACGAGCAGTACTTC.

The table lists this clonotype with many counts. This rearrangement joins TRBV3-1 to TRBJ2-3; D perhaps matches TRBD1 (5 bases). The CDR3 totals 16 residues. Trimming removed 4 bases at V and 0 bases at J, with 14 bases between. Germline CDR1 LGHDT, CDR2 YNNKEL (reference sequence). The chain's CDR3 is CASSLETAGSTDTQYF. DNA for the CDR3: TGTGCCAGCAGCCTAGAGACGGCAGGGAGCACAGATACGCAGTATTTT.

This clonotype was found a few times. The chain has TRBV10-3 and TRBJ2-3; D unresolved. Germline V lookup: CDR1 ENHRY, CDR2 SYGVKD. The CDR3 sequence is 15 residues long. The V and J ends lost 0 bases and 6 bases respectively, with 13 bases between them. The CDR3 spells CAISESKGAADTQYF. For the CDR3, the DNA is TGTGCCATCAGTGAGTCGAAGGGCGCAGCGGATACGCAGTATTTT.